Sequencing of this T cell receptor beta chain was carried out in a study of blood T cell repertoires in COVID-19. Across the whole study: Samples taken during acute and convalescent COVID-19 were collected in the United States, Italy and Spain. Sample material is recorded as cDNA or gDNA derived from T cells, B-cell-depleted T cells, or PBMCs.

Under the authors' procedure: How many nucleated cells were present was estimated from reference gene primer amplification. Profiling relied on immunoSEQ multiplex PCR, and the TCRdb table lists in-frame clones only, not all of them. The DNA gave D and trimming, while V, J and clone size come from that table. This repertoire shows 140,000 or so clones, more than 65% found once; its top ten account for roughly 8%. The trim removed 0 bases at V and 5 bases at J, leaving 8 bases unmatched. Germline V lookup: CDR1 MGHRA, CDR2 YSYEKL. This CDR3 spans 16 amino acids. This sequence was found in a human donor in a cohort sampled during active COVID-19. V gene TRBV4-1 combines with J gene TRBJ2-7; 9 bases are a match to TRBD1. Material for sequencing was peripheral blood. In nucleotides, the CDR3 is TGCGCCAGCAGCCAAGATATTTACAGGGGGCGCGACGAGCAGTACTTC. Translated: CASSQDIYRGRDEQYF.